The subject of this entry is one T cell receptor beta chain. Antigen specificity is unknown. This sample stems from a study of cytomegalovirus exposure and HLA in healthy donors. The wider study: As an earlier analysis found, some 180 million T cells yielded about 120 million unique TCR beta sequences. Among several hundred genotyped donors, around 81% fell in the Caucasian-associated ancestry cluster. The study's findings and limits: Reports state that TCR beta sequences accurately predicted most subjects' HLA-A and HLA-B alleles. V- and J-gene trimming in TCR beta was tied to a missense DCLRE1C variant by an analysis performed later.

Germline V gene sequence: CDR1 LGHNA, CDR2 YSLEER. The CDR3 totals 15 residues. V lost 0 bases and J 6 bases, leaving 11 bases between the germline ends. 60 Vbeta and 13 Jbeta primers were used in PCR. Assay: immunoSEQ multiplex PCR; the TCRdb copy retains only in-frame clones and omits some. The data contain 130,000 to 150,000 clones, approximately 80% of them singletons. The receptor's source is a woman aged 60-75 years in good health and CMV-seropositive. The sequencing sample was made of PBMCs. J is TRBJ1-4 and V is TRBV4-3; D ambiguous. The CDR3: CASSQEGAADEKLFF. CDR3 sequence (DNA): TGCGCCAGCAGCCAAGAGGGAGCGGCAGATGAAAAACTGTTTTTT.